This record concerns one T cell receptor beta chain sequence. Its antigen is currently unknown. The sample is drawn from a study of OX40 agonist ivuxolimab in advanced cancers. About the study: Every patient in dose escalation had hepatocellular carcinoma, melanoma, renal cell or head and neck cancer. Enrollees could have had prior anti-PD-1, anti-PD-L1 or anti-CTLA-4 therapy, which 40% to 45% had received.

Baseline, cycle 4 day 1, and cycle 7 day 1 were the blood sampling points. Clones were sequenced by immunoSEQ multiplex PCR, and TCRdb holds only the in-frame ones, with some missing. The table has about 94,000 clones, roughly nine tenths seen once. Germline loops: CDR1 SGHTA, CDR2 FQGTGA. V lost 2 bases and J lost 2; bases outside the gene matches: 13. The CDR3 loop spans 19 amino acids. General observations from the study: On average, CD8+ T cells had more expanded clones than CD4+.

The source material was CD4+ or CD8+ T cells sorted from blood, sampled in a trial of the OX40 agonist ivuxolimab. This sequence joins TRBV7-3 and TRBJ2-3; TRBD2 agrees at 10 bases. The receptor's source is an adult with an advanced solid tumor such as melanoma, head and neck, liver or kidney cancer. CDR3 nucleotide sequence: TGTGCCAGCAGCTTAGATGGGCTAGCGGGAGAAGGGTTCACAGATACGCAGTATTTT. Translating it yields CASSLDGLAGEGFTDTQYF.